This TCR beta chain was identified in a study of blood T cell repertoires in COVID-19. Using immunoSEQ multiplex PCR, the repertoire was profiled, and TCRdb retains in-frame clones only, with some absent. Here the sample spans around 32,000 clones, over 85% being singletons. Germline-derived CDR1 and CDR2 are LNHDA and SQIVND (reference sequence). The J segment lost 5 bases and the V segment lost 3 bases, leaving 9 bases of the junction unmatched. The CDR3 has 15 residues. The chain joins TRBV19 to TRBJ1-1; 7 positions agree with TRBD1. The clonotype comes from a male donor with active COVID-19. The sequencing sample was made of peripheral blood. Written as DNA, the CDR3 is TGTGCCAGTAGTATCCTCGGACAGGCAACTACTGAAGCTTTCTTT. Protein: CASSILGQATTEAFF.